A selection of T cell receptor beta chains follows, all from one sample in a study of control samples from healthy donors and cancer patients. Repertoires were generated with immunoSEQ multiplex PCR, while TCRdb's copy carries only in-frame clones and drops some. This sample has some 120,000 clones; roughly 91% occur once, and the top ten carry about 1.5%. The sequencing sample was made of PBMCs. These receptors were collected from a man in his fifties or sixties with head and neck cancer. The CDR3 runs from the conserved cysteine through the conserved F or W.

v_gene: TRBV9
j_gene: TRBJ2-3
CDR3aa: CASSVTPQTPDTQYF

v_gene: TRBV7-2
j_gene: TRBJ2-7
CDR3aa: CASSSYLGEQYF

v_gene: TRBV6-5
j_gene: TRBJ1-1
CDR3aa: CASSYFRGNTEAFF

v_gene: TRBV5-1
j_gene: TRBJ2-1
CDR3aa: CASSLGSSYNEQFF

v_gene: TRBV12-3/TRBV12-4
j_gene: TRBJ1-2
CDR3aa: CASSFEEVAGYTF

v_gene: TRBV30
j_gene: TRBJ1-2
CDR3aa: CAWSRENYGYTF

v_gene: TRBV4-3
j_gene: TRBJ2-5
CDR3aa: CASSQDHRGGVTQYF

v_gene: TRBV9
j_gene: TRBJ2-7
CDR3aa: CASSGTGGYEQYF

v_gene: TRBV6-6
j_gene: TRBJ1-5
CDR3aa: CASRTAELSNQPQHF

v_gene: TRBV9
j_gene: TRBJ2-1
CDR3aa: CASSVGGEQFF

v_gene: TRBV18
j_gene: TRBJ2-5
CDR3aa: CASSQRTGQETQYF

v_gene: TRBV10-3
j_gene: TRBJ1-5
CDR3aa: CAISESNRGNQPQHF

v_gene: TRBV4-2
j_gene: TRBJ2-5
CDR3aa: CASSPADKQRETQYF

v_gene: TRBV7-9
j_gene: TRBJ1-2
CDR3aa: CASSFGDNYGYTF

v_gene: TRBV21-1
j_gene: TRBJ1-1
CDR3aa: CASSKEESNTEAFF

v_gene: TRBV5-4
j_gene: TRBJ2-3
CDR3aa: CASSLGGPTDTQYF

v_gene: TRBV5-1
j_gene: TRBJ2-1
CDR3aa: CASTLVGYNEQFF

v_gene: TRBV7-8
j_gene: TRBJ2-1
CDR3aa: CASSLGSGGALNEQFF

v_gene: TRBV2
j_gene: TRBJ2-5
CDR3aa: CASSTTGVETQYF

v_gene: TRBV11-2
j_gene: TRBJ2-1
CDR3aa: CASSPSDEQFF

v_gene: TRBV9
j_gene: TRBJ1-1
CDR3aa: CASSARQGAVNTEAFF

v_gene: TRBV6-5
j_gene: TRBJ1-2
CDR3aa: CASSKGAYGYTF

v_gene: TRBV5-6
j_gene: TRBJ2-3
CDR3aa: CASSQLQGGNTDTQYF

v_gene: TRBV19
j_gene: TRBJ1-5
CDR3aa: CASSMSGLSNQPQHF

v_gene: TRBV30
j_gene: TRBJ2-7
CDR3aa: CAWSSSGGASYEQYF

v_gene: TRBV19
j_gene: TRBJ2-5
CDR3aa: CASSERGLQETQYF

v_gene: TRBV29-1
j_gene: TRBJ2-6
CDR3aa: CSVEGLGGANVLTF

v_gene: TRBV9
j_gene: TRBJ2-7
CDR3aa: CASSSDRGYEQYF

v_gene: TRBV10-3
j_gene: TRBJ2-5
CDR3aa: CAISDNEETQYF

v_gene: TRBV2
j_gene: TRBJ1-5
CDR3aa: CASELGRGHSNQPQHF

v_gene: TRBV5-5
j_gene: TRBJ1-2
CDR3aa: CASRVGTGANYGYTF

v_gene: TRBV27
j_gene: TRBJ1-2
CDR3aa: CASRLTGAGLYGYTF

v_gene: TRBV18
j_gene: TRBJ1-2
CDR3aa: CASSPRGTGAGYTF

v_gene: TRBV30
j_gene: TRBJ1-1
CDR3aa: CAWGANTEAFF

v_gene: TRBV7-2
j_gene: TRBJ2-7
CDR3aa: CASSLGRPGLYEQYF

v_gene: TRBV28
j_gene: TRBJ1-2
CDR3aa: CASSFGGNYGYTF

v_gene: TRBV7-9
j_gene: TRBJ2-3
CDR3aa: CASSLGSLQGITQYF

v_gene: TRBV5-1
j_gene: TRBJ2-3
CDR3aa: CASSLPTDTQYF

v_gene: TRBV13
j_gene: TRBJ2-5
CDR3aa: CASSFQETQYF

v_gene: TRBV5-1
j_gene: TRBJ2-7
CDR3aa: CASNEGLKDEQYF

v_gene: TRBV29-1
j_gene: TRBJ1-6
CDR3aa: CSARTGQAALHF

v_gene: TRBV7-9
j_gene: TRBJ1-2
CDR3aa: CASSSGGSAIYGYTF

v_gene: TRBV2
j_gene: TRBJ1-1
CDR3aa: CASRGSMNTEAFF

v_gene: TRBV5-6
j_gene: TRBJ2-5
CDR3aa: CASSRLAVSYQETQYF

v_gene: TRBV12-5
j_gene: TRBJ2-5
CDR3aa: CASGLIPGLAKETQYF

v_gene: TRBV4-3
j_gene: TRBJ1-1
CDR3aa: CASSLGGGVSTEAFF

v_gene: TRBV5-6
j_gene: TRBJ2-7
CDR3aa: CASSTDYEQYF

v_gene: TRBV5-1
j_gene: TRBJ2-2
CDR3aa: CASSSIAGGHGELFF

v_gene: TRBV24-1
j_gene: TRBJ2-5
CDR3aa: CATSDDAPSGGRETQYF

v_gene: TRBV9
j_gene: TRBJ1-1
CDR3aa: CASSGPATEAFF

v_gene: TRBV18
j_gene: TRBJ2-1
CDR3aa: CASSPITSGGAREQFF

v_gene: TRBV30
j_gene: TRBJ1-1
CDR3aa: CAWSVQGHTEAFF